The next 32 T cell receptor beta chains were all read from a single sample in a study of Graves' ophthalmopathy and Graves' hyperthyroidism. Amplification of the TCR beta CDR3 regions used RNA transcripts (as template). HTBI primers served in a first-round RT-PCR, which a second-round multiplex PCR followed. TCRdb redid the calling of the multiplex PCR reads with MiXCR, one entry per CDR3 protein. This sample has more than 550,000 distinct CDR3 sequences; over 40% occur once, and the top ten carry around 3%. The specimen sequenced was peripheral blood. These receptors were collected from an adult man with Graves' ophthalmopathy.

The gene calls are TRBV11-2 and TRBJ2-5; 7 bases are shared with TRBD1. Germline V lookup: CDR1 SGHAT, CDR2 FQNNGV. V lost 5 bases, J lost 4 bases, and 10 bases stayed unmatched. There are 15 residues in the CDR3. CDR3 loop: CASSLGDSWGETQYF. Here the CDR3 DNA reads TGTGCCAGCAGCCTAGGGGACAGCTGGGGAGAGACCCAGTACTTC.

The chain employs TRBV4-3 and TRBJ2-7, with D maybe TRBD1 (6 bases). V was trimmed by 1 base and J by 0 bases, leaving 13 bases between them. Germline V gene sequence: CDR1 LGHNA, CDR2 YSLEER. This CDR3 has 16 amino acids. Here the CDR3 reads CASSQVWAGASYEQYF. The CDR3 DNA sequence: TGCGCCAGCAGCCAAGTGTGGGCAGGGGCCTCCTACGAGCAGTACTTC.

The table lists this clonotype with a few counts. This rearrangement joins TRBV12-3 or TRBV12-4 to TRBJ2-2; 10 bases map to TRBD1. The CDR3 has 14 amino acids. Germline trimming cut 6 bases from V and 4 bases from J; bases unmatched to any gene: 2. CDR3 nucleotide sequence: TGTGCCAGCAGCAGGACAGGGGGCACCGGGGAGCTGTTTTTT. Translated: CASSRTGGTGELFF.

This clonotype is a singleton in its sample. One junction end disagrees with the germline gene, perhaps due to a read error. This chain connects TRBV7-9 to TRBJ1-6; a possible D gene is TRBD1 (6 bases). The CDR3 consists of 16 residues. In germline, CDR1 is SEHNR, CDR2 FQNEAQ (reference sequence). For the CDR3, the DNA is TGCGCCAGCAGCTGGGGTACGACAGGATATAATTCACCCCTCCACTTT. Its translation is CASSWGTTGYNSPLHF.

This clonotype was detected only a few times. CDR3 coding DNA: TGTGCCAGCAGTTTTAGAAACCCTTCCTACGAGCAGTACTTC. It translates to CASSFRNPSYEQYF. This sequence joins TRBV2 and TRBJ2-7; D is undetermined. Germline loops: CDR1 SNHLY, CDR2 FYNNEI. Trimming removed 5 bases at V and 1 base at J, with 12 bases between. This CDR3 has 14 amino acids.

This clonotype was picked up many times. The genes are TRBV24-1 and TRBJ2-2, with unresolved D. Trimming removed 6 bases from V and 1 base from J, with 8 bases in between. CDR3 size: 14 residues. Germline V gene sequence: CDR1 KGHDR, CDR2 SFDVKD. The CDR3 nucleotides are TGTGCCACCAGTACTTCCCTGAACACCGGGGAGCTGTTTTTT. Translating gives CATSTSLNTGELFF.

To note about this clonotype: The junction differs from germline at one of its ends, possibly a read error. V and J are TRBV2 and TRBJ2-2; TRBD2 is a possible D gene (5 bases). CDR3 size: 16 residues. Germline loops: CDR1 SNHLY, CDR2 FYNNEI. The CDR3 DNA follows: TGTGCCAGCAGTGATGTGGGGATTCTGAACACCGGGGAGCTGTCTTTT. It encodes CASSDVGILNTGELSF. The variable domain in full, with the rest retrieved from reference TRBV2 and TRBJ2-2, is EPEVTQTPSHQVTQMGQEVILRCVPISNHLYFYWYRQILGQKVEFLVSFYNNEISEKSEIFDDQFSVERPDGSNFTLKIRSTKLEDSAMYFCASSDVGILNTGELSFGEGSRLTVL.

In its sample, this clonotype was seen a few times. This chain connects TRBV5-6 to TRBJ1-1, with D unresolved. This CDR3 has 16 amino acids. The V gene lost 4 bases and the J gene lost 6 bases, with 22 bases spanning the gap. From germline, CDR1 is SGHDT and CDR2 YYEEEE. CDR3 DNA sequence: TGTGCCAGCAGCCTTGTACGGCGCGTAAGAAGCCCTGAAGCTTTCTTT. Translated, it gives CASSLVRRVRSPEAFF.

This clonotype turned up a few times. The chain joins TRBV10-3 to TRBJ1-2; 9 nucleotides line up with TRBD1. From germline, CDR1 is ENHRY and CDR2 SYGVKD. CDR3 length: 11 residues. The CDR3 here is CASTGGFGYTF. As DNA, the CDR3 is TGTGCTAGTACAGGGGGCTTTGGCTACACCTTC.

V usage is TRBV20-1 and J usage is TRBJ1-6; no clear D gene. CDR3 size: 11 residues. In germline, CDR1 is DFQATT, CDR2 SNEGSKA (reference sequence). Deletions cut 3 bases from V and 15 bases from J, with 12 bases between. Written as DNA, the CDR3 is TGCAGTGCTAGTTATCCGCCACGCCTCCACTTT. Protein: CSASYPPRLHF.

This clonotype appeared a few times. The chain employs TRBV12-3 or TRBV12-4 and TRBJ2-7; D unresolved. This CDR3 spans 14 amino acids. The V end lost 5 bases, the J end lost 2 bases, and 13 bases lay between the germline ends. CDR3 sequence reads: CASSHRAAAYEQYF. The CDR3 bases are TGTGCCAGCAGTCATCGGGCGGCAGCCTACGAGCAGTACTTC.

This clonotype has ten or more counts. This sequence joins TRBV9 and TRBJ2-7, with D possibly being TRBD1 or TRBD2 (6 bases each). Germline CDR1 SGDLS, CDR2 YYNGEE. The CDR3 runs to 13 residues. V gave up 3 bases and J gave up 7 bases, with 14 bases separating them. The CDR3 is CASSAGAVGEQYF. In DNA form, the CDR3 reads TGTGCCAGCAGCGCGGGGGCAGTCGGGGAGCAGTACTTC.

In the case of this clonotype: This may be a read error, as it is one base from a much larger clone. The rearrangement links TRBV6-2 or TRBV6-3 to TRBJ2-2; 10 bases align to TRBD1. The trim removed 8 bases at V and 6 bases at J, leaving 9 bases unmatched. CDR3 length: 15 amino acids. Germline V gene data show CDR1 as MNHEY and CDR2 as SVGEGT. CDR3 nucleotide sequence: TGTGCCAGCTGTCGGGACAGGGGAGGGGCCGGGGAGCTGTTTTTT. Translating it yields CASCRDRGGAGELFF.

The V call is TRBV24-1, the J call TRBJ1-6; D not resolved. V lost 6 bases, J lost 8 bases, and 10 bases lay in between. Per the germline V gene, CDR1 is KGHDR and CDR2 is SFDVKD. The CDR3 loop spans 13 amino acids. In DNA form, the CDR3 reads TGTGCCACCAGTCCCTCGGTGGATTCACCCCTCCACTTT. Residues: CATSPSVDSPLHF.

About this clonotype: One end of the junction varies from germline; a read error may be responsible. V gene TRBV20-1 combines with J gene TRBJ2-6, with D tentatively TRBD2 (6 bases). The V gene's germline CDR1 is DFQATT and CDR2 SNEGSKA (reference sequence). The CDR3 contains 8 residues. The CDR3: CSARGEAF. DNA of the CDR3: TGCAGTGCTAGAGGGGAGGCTTTC.

This rearrangement joins TRBV2 to TRBJ2-7; 11 bases are shared with TRBD1. This CDR3 contains 15 residues. V was pared by 6 bases and J by 5 bases, with 9 bases of the junction left unmatched. CDR1 and CDR2 from the germline V gene are SNHLY and FYNNEI. CDR3 sequence: CASSSQGTGGHEQYF. The CDR3 nucleotides read TGTGCCAGCAGCTCGCAAGGGACAGGGGGACACGAGCAGTACTTC. Looking up the rest from reference TRBV2 and TRBJ2-7 gives the full variable domain: EPEVTQTPSHQVTQMGQEVILRCVPISNHLYFYWYRQILGQKVEFLVSFYNNEISEKSEIFDDQFSVERPDGSNFTLKIRSTKLEDSAMYFCASSSQGTGGHEQYFGPGTRLTVT.

This clonotype occurred many times. The CDR3 DNA is TGTGCCAGCAGTTTGCCCCAGGGGAGAGGCTATGGCTACACCTTC. Protein product: CASSLPQGRGYGYTF. The chain recombines TRBV12-3 or TRBV12-4 with TRBJ1-2; possible D gene TRBD1, 6 bases. The CDR3 extends over 15 amino acids. The V and J ends lost 3 bases and 4 bases respectively, with 15 bases between them.

This clonotype occurred a few times. The chain recombines TRBV9 with TRBJ2-3; no definite D call. Germline-derived CDR1 and CDR2 are SGDLS and YYNGEE. Trimming left V 0 bases short and J 4 bases short, with 12 bases between. The CDR3 has 15 amino acids. The CDR3 nucleotides are TGTGCCAGCAGCGTAGGCGTCGTCGGTGCAGATACGCAGTATTTT. Its translation: CASSVGVVGADTQYF.

This clonotype was recorded at least ten times. The chain carries TRBV9 and TRBJ2-7; D assignment may be TRBD1 or TRBD2 (5 bases each). Germline V lookup: CDR1 SGDLS, CDR2 YYNGEE. Trimming removed 0 bases from V and 5 bases from J, with 15 bases in between. The CDR3 runs 15 residues. The CDR3 DNA reads as TGTGCCAGCAGCGTAGATGCAGGGTGGAGGAACGAGCAGTACTTC. Residues: CASSVDAGWRNEQYF.

Regarding this clonotype: This may be a read error: a much more frequent sequence differs by one nucleotide. J is TRBJ2-7 and V is TRBV12-3 or TRBV12-4; D is possibly TRBD2 (6 bases). CDR3 length: 13 residues. CDR3 residues: CACSILWGEEQYF. CDR3 coding DNA: TGTGCCTGCAGTATCCTCTGGGGGGAAGAGCAGTACTTC.

At least ten counts were recorded for this clonotype. The rearrangement links TRBV29-1 to TRBJ1-5, with 8 bases that match TRBD1. V trimming: 4 bases; J trimming: 6 bases; junction bases outside the gene matches: 2. From germline, CDR1 is SQVTM and CDR2 ANQGSEA. This CDR3 comprises 12 residues. The CDR3 sequence: CSVVTGGQPQHF. Here the CDR3 DNA reads TGCAGCGTTGTTACAGGGGGTCAGCCCCAGCATTTT. Full variable domain (outside the CDR3, taken from reference TRBV29-1 and TRBJ1-5): SAVISQKPSRDICQRGTSLTIQCQVDSQVTMMFWYRQQPGQSLTLIATANQGSEATYESGFVIDKFPISRPNLTFSTLTVSNMSPEDSSIYLCSVVTGGQPQHFGDGTRLSIL.

With respect to this clonotype: Being one base from a much bigger clone, this may be a read error. The chain joins TRBV4-2 to TRBJ2-7, with TRBD2 as a possible D gene (5 bases). V was pared by 0 bases and J by 7 bases, with 10 bases between. The germline V gene has CDR1 LGHNA and CDR2 YNFKEQ. The CDR3 loop spans 13 amino acids. CDR3 sequence reads: CASSQEFRREQYF. The DNA for the CDR3 is TGTGCCAGCAGCCAAGAATTTCGGAGGGAGCAGTACTTC.

The chain is built from TRBV7-9 and TRBJ2-7; D unclear. This CDR3 region has 12 residues. Germline V gene sequence: CDR1 SEHNR, CDR2 FQNEAQ (reference sequence). Between the trimmed V and J ends, which lost 6 bases and 7 bases, there was a span of 13 bases. CDR3 coding DNA: TGTGCCAGCAGTGCTCAAGGAGATGAGCAGTACTTC. This sequence encodes CASSAQGDEQYF.

The chain is built from TRBV24-1 and TRBJ2-3, with D perhaps matching TRBD2 (5 bases). The germline CDR1 and CDR2 sequences are KGHDR and SFDVKD. V shed 11 bases and J shed 0 bases, with 11 bases lying between them. This CDR3 has 13 residues. In DNA form, the CDR3 reads TGTGCCAGCCGGGATAGTAGCACAGATACGCAGTATTTT. Protein product: CASRDSSTDTQYF.

This clonotype was picked up one time. A much larger clonotype is one base distant, so this may be a read error. The rearrangement joins TRBV9 to TRBJ1-3; no definite D call. Germline V gives CDR1 SGDLS, CDR2 YYNGEE. V was trimmed by 4 bases and J by 10 bases, leaving 9 bases between them. The CDR3 extends over 11 amino acids. The CDR3 here is CASSPAGTIYF. CDR3 sequence (DNA): TGTGCCAGCAGCCCGGCCGGGACCATATATTTT.

This clonotype was detected many times. The chain combines TRBV14 with TRBJ2-7; 8 bases agree with TRBD2. Trimming took 3 bases from V and 7 from J; bases not matched to a gene: 8. This CDR3 has 14 residues. Germline V CDR1 and CDR2: SGHDN, FVKESK. The CDR3 loop reads CASSHALAVFEQYF. CDR3 DNA: TGTGCCAGCAGCCACGCACTAGCGGTCTTTGAGCAGTACTTC.

This clonotype occurred many times. V and J are TRBV7-8 and TRBJ2-5; weak D call: TRBD2 (6 bases). The germline gives CDR1 SGHVS, CDR2 FQNEAQ. The CDR3 contains 16 residues. V lost 5 bases and J 5 bases, leaving 21 bases between the germline ends. This chain's CDR3 is CASSPRGVVNGETQYF. CDR3 DNA sequence: TGTGCCAGCAGCCCCCGCGGGGTGGTAAACGGGGAGACCCAGTACTTC.

The chain is built from TRBV10-2 and TRBJ2-5; the D gene is possibly TRBD2 (5 bases). The germline gives CDR1 WSHSY, CDR2 SAAADI. Trimming left V 1 base short and J 5 bases short, with 5 bases between. The CDR3 spans 12 residues. Written as DNA, the CDR3 is TGCGCCAGCAGTGAGTGGAGGGAGACCCAGTACTTC. It yields the protein CASSEWRETQYF.

This clonotype was observed a handful of times. The germline gene is not matched at one end of the junction; a read error may be the cause. The gene calls are TRBV7-2 and TRBJ2-7; tentatively, D is TRBD1 or TRBD2 (5 bases each). CDR3 size: 14 residues. Germline CDR1 and CDR2: SGHTA and FQGNSA. The CDR3 region has the DNA TGTGCCAGCCGCTTAAGAGGGGACTCCTACGAGCAGTACTTC. Translated: CASRLRGDSYEQYF. Complete variable domain (other parts from reference TRBV7-2 and TRBJ2-7): GAGVSQSPSNKVTEKGKDVELRCDPISGHTALYWYRQSLGQGLEFLIYFQGNSAPDKSGLPSDRFSAERTGGSVSTLTIQRTQQEDSAVYLCASRLRGDSYEQYFGPGTRLTVT.

This rearrangement joins TRBV7-8 to TRBJ2-2; 8 bases align to TRBD2. CDR1 SGHVS and CDR2 FQNEAQ come from the germline V gene. The CDR3 covers 18 residues. With V trimmed by 2 bases and J by 1 base, 9 bases remained unmatched. CDR3 residues: CASSLILIAGGNTGELFF. The CDR3 nucleotides read TGTGCCAGCAGCTTAATTTTGATCGCGGGGGGGAACACCGGGGAGCTGTTTTTT. Together with reference TRBV7-8 and TRBJ2-2, the CDR3 gives the full variable domain: GAGVSQSPRYKVAKRGQDVALRCDPISGHVSLFWYQQALGQGPEFLTYFQNEAQLDKSGLPSDRFFAERPEGSVSTLKIQRTQQEDSAVYLCASSLILIAGGNTGELFFGEGSRLTVL.

This clonotype was picked up many times. This chain links TRBV5-6 with TRBJ2-7; D may be TRBD1 (5 bases). Trimming pared 4 bases from V and 3 bases from J, leaving 14 bases between. This CDR3 contains 14 residues. Germline CDR1 is SGHDT and CDR2 is YYEEEE. The CDR3 here is CASSPGRGFYEQYF. The CDR3 bases are TGTGCCAGCAGCCCAGGGCGAGGTTTCTACGAGCAGTACTTC.

To note about this clonotype: A read error may account for a junction end that differs from germline. DNA of the CDR3: TGTGCCAGCAGCTTAGCAGGGACAGGGGTTTTT. It translates to CASSLAGTGVF. The rearrangement uses TRBV11-2 and TRBJ1-4; 10 bases agree with TRBD1. The germline V gene encodes CDR1 SGHAT and CDR2 FQNNGV. The CDR3 is 11 amino acids. Complete variable domain (other parts from reference TRBV11-2 and TRBJ1-4): EAGVAQSPRYKIIEKRQSVAFWCNPISGHATLYWYQQILGQGPKLLIQFQNNGVVDDSQLPKDRFSAERLKGVDSTLKIQPAKLEDSAVYLCASSLAGTGVFGSGTQLSVL.